This T cell receptor (beta chain) was recorded in a study of blood T cell repertoires in COVID-19. Study-wide background: Acute-phase and convalescent COVID-19 samples originated in the United States, Italy and Spain. The cDNA or gDNA used as material had been derived from T cells, B-cell-depleted T cells, or PBMCs.

In Cohort 3, a recovered donor had either two negative PCRs, clearance, or symptom resolution. Study processing details: Reference gene primer amplification gave nucleated cell count estimates. Using immunoSEQ multiplex PCR, the repertoire was profiled, and TCRdb retains in-frame clones only, with some absent. V and J calls and clone size are those listed in that table; D and trimming were worked out from the DNA. Altogether about 280,000 clones are present, 87% being singletons, with the ten largest covering about 6%. This clonotype was sampled from a woman in her thirties or forties who had recovered from COVID-19. Sequenced sample: PBMCs or T cells enriched from blood (not recorded which).

CDR3 bases: TGTGCCAGCAGACCGACTAGCGGCACAGATACGCAGTATTTT. Translating it yields CASRPTSGTDTQYF. V usage is TRBV7-3 and J usage is TRBJ2-3; 8 bases map to TRBD2. The germline V gene has CDR1 SGHTA and CDR2 FQGTGA. The trim removed 6 bases at V and 1 base at J, leaving 3 bases unmatched. CDR3 length: 14 residues.